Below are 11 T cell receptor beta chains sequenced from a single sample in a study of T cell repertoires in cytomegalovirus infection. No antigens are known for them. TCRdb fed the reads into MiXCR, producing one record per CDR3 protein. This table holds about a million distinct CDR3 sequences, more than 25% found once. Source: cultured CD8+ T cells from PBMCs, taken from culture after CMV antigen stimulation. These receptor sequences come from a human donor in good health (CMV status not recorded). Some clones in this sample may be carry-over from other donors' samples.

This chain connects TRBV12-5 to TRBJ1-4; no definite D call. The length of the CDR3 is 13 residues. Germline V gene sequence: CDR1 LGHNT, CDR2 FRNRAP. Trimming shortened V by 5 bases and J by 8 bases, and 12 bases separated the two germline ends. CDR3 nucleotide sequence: TGTGCTAGTGGTCCAGCGGAGGAGGAAAAACTGTTTTTT. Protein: CASGPAEEEKLFF.

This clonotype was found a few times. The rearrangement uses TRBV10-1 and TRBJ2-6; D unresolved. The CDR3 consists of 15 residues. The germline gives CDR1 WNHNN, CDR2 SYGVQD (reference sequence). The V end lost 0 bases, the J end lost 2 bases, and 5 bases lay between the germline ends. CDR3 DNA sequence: TGCGCCAGCAGTGAGTCGATCGCTGGGGCCAACGTCCTGACTTTC. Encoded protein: CASSESIAGANVLTF.

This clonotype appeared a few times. The DNA of the CDR3 is TGTGCCAGCAGTTCCTCGGTACTGCAGGACTATGGCTACACCTTC. Protein: CASSSSVLQDYGYTF. This chain uses TRBV6-5 with TRBJ1-2; D is ambiguous. Germline CDR1 reads MNHEY; CDR2 reads SVGAGI. CDR3 size: 15 residues. Trimming took 4 bases from V and 3 from J, leaving 15 bases between them.

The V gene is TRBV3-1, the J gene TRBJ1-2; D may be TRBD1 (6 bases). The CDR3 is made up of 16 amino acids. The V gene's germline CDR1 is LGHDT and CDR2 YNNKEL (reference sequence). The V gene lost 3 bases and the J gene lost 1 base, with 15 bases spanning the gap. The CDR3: CASSQDYRADNYGYTF. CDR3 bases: TGTGCCAGCAGCCAGGATTACAGGGCGGATAACTATGGCTACACCTTC. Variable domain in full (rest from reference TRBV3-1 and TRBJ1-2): DTAVSQTPKYLVTQMGNDKSIKCEQNLGHDTMYWYKQDSKKFLKIMFSYNNKELIINETVPNRFSPKSPDKAHLNLHINSLELGDSAVYFCASSQDYRADNYGYTFGSGTRLTVV.

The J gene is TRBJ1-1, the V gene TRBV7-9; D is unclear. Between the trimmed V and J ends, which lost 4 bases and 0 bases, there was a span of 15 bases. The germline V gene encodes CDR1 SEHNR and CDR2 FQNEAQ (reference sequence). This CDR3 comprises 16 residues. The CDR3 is CASSSPATLMNTEAFF. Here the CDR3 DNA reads TGTGCCAGCAGCTCTCCGGCGACACTTATGAACACTGAAGCTTTCTTT.

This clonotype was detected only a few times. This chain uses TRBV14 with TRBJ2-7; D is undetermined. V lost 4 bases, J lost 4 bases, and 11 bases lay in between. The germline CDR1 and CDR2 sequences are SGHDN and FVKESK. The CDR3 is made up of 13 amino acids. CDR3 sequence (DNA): TGTGCCAGCAGCCCCCACATGCGATACGAGCAGTACTTC. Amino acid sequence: CASSPHMRYEQYF.

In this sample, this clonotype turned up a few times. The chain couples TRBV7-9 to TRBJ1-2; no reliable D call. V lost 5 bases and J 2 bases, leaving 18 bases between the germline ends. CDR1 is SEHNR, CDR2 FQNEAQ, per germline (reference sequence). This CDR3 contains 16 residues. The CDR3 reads CASSPSRKSPNYGYTF. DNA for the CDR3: TGTGCCAGCAGCCCATCCCGAAAATCCCCCAACTATGGCTACACCTTC.

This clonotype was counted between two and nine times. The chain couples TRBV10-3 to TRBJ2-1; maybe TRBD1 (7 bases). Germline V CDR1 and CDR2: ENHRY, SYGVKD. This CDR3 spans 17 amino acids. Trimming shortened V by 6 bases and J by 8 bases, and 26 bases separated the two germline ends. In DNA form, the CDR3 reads TGTGCCATCAGGATTGTGGAGGGTCAGGGGGTCGGGGATGAGCAGTTCTTC. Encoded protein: CAIRIVEGQGVGDEQFF.

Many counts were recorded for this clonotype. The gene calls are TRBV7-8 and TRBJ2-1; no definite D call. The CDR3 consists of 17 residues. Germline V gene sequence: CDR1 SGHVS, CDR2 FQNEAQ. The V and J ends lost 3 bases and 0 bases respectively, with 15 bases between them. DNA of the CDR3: TGTGCCAGCAGCTTGTTTGAAAGCATAAGCTCCTACAATGAGCAGTTCTTC. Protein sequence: CASSLFESISSYNEQFF.

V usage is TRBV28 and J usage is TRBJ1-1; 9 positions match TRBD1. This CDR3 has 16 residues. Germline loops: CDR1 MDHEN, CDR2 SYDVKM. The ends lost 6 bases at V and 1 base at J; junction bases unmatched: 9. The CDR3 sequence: CASSPSQGARNTEAFF. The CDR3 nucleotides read TGTGCCAGCAGCCCCTCACAGGGGGCGAGGAACACTGAAGCTTTCTTT.

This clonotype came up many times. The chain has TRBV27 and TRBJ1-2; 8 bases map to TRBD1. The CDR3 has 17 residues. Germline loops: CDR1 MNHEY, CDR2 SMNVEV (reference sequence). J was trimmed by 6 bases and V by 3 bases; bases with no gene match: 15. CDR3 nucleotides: TGTGCCAGCAGTTTCGGAGGCATCACGACAGGGGATAATGGCTACACCTTC. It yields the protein CASSFGGITTGDNGYTF.